One T cell receptor (beta chain) is described in this entry. Antigen specificity is unknown. The sample belongs to a study of cytomegalovirus exposure and HLA in healthy donors. Overall study: The study placed around 80% of its 350 to 400 genotyped donors in the Caucasian-associated ancestry cluster. Findings and limits, study-wide: Differences between HLA loci emerged in a later analysis of TCR association rates, with DRB1 most and HLA-C fewest. For most TCR beta V segments, an earlier analysis put the productive rate at about 90% or about 30% of the time. The investigators catalogued about 170 TCR beta chains as cytomegalovirus-associated.

The CDR3 is 16 residues long. From germline, CDR1 is SGHNT and CDR2 YYREEE (reference sequence). Trimming left V 4 bases short and J 2 bases short, with 19 bases between. A multiplex PCR was run with 60 Vbeta primers and 13 Jbeta primers. Libraries were prepared by immunoSEQ multiplex PCR; TCRdb keeps only in-frame clonotypes and omits some of them. The profile shows 150,000 to 200,000 clones, almost 80% of them singletons. Sequences were obtained from PBMCs. The V and J genes are TRBV5-4 and TRBJ2-7; maybe TRBD1 (5 bases). The clonotype originates from a man aged 18-30 years in good health and CMV-seropositive. The CDR3 bases are TGTGCCAGCAGCCAGGACACCACTGAGTTAACCTACGAGCAGTACTTC. As protein: CASSQDTTELTYEQYF.